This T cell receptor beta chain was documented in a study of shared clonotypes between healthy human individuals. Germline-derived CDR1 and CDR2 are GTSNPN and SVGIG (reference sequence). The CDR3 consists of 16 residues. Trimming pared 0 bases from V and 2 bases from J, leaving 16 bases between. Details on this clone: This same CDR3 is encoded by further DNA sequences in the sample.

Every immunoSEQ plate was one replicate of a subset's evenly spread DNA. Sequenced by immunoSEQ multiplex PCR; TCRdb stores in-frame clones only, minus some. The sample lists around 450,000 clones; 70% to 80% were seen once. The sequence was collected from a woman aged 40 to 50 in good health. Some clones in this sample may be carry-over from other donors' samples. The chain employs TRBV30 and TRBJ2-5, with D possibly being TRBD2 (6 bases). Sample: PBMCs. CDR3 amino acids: CAWSVGGVTGQETQYF. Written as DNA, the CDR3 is TGTGCCTGGAGTGTAGGAGGGGTAACGGGGCAAGAGACCCAGTACTTC.